Listed below are T cell receptor beta chains from one sample, sequenced in a study of T cells in Graves' hyperthyroidism and ophthalmopathy. A single record per CDR3 protein comes from TCRdb applying MiXCR to the multiplex PCR reads. In the table there are about 840,000 distinct CDR3 sequences, around 38% of which are singletons. Input material: blood. The source of these receptors is a man aged 18 to 29 with Graves' hyperthyroidism. The conserved cysteine and the conserved F or W are not part of the CDR3 here. The D gene is left open where the match is weak. Where a row states a size, it is once, few, many or the class of an expanded clone; other rows omit it.

clone_size,j_call,v_call,d_call,cdr3_aa
-,TRBJ1-1,TRBV7-9,TRBD1,ASSRGQGRMNTEAF
few,TRBJ1-5,TRBV5-1,TRBD1,ASSPGTGGGNQPQH
-,TRBJ2-7,TRBV2,TRBD1,ASRKTGVTGEQY
many,TRBJ1-2,TRBV7-9,TRBD1,ASSLGTGEAGYT
-,TRBJ1-2,TRBV29-1,TRBD1,SVRTGTGYGYT
-,TRBJ2-7,TRBV7-2,-,ASSPRTSHYEQY
many,TRBJ2-5,TRBV10-2,TRBD2,ASSEASGGRTQY
many,TRBJ2-2,TRBV2,TRBD2,AAGGTNTGELF
-,TRBJ1-1,TRBV19,TRBD1,ASSIGGTAMNTEAF
-,TRBJ2-5,TRBV7-9,TRBD2,ASSRAGGQETQY
few,TRBJ1-5,TRBV2,-,ASKTGTTNQPQH
many,TRBJ2-6,TRBV20-1,-,SAYAGANVLT
-,TRBJ2-7,TRBV6-1,-,ASSNGDSYEQY
-,TRBJ2-3,TRBV10-3,-,AISRGQGTDTQY
-,TRBJ2-7,TRBV10-2,TRBD1,ASSQEGGQDLYEQY
many,TRBJ2-7,TRBV7-8,-,ASSSSGEEQY
-,TRBJ2-3,TRBV5-5,TRBD2,ASRQTGGITDTQY
-,TRBJ2-5,TRBV9,-,ASSAYSTETQY
-,TRBJ1-2,TRBV5-1,-,ASSPRGGANRDGYA
-,TRBJ2-2,TRBV7-9,TRBD1,ASSQPRDRANTGELF
few,TRBJ1-2,TRBV4-1,TRBD1,ASSLGTGVNYGYT
-,TRBJ1-2,TRBV5-4,-,ASSPGIGEGYT
many,TRBJ1-3,TRBV29-1,-,SVRKSGGENTIY
-,TRBJ2-7,TRBV12-3/TRBV12-4,TRBD1,ASSAPGTGYEQY
-,TRBJ2-7,TRBV29-1,-,SVGTGALDEQY
few,TRBJ2-7,TRBV9,-,ASSVAPGDSYEQY
-,TRBJ2-7,TRBV6-1,-,ASRDPQGYEQY
-,TRBJ2-3,TRBV29-1,-,SVVPRRGASRTDTQY
few,TRBJ1-4,TRBV20-1,-,SAVGGGNEKLF
-,TRBJ1-5,TRBV20-1,-,SARVAGTNQPQH
-,TRBJ2-2,TRBV2,TRBD1,ASTADRGRGTGELF
few,TRBJ2-5,TRBV29-1,TRBD1,SVGTVRQETQY
many,TRBJ1-1,TRBV7-9,-,ASSLAPSRTNEAF
many,TRBJ2-7,TRBV7-8,-,ASSLAWEQVWYEQY
many,TRBJ1-2,TRBV5-1,-,ASSSTANYGYT
-,TRBJ2-7,TRBV7-2,TRBD1,ASSPLRDRYEQY
-,TRBJ1-4,TRBV25-1,TRBD1,ASSSNRDRPVEKLF
many,TRBJ1-1,TRBV29-1,-,SVVGPAMNTEAF
-,TRBJ1-4,TRBV7-2,-,ASSLVGAPGFPEKLF
-,TRBJ1-6,TRBV12-3/TRBV12-4,-,ASSFTHGSPLH
few,TRBJ1-5,TRBV4-1,TRBD1,ASSQEQTGVNQPQH
many,TRBJ2-2,TRBV19,-,ASNRNTGELF
-,TRBJ2-5,TRBV29-1,TRBD1,SVRTGASQY
-,TRBJ2-2,TRBV19,TRBD1,ASSIVWTGSFGELF
few,TRBJ1-2,TRBV19,-,ASSMAGETFYGYT
-,TRBJ1-5,TRBV10-3,TRBD1,ATGTGDRDPQH